This entry concerns a single TCR beta chain. What it binds is not known. Sequencing of TCR beta was performed on blood CD8+ and CD4+ T cells. Both CD4+ and CD8+ T cells were negatively isolated, and TEMRA cells underwent FACS enrichment. Germline lookup yields CDR1 MNHEY and CDR2 SMNVEV (reference sequence). This CDR3 has 15 amino acids. V lost 3 bases to trimming and J lost 4 bases; unmatched junction nucleotides: 7. The sample belongs to a study of CD8 T cells in Susac syndrome. Notes on the study in general: By the study's own acknowledgment, its TCR sequencing and HLA analysis included relatively few individuals.

Random hexamers were used to reverse transcribe roughly 0.5 to 1 ug of RNA. With immunoSEQ multiplex PCR, TCR beta CDR3 was amplified across 54 Vbeta and 13 Jbeta. TCRdb reprocessed the immunoSEQ multiplex PCR reads with MiXCR, giving one entry per CDR3 protein. The table shows some 300,000 distinct CDR3 sequences, with about 82% occurring only once. The genes are TRBV27 and TRBJ1-2; the match to TRBD1 covers 8 bases. Sequencing was carried out using CD8+ T cells from PBMCs. The clonotype comes from a human donor with multiple sclerosis. The CDR3 nucleotides are TGTGCCAGCAGTTTTATCGACAGGGGACGCTATGGCTACACCTTC. Residues: CASSFIDRGRYGYTF.